One sample yielded the 8 T cell receptor beta chains listed below, sequenced in a study of identical twins. TCRdb reprocessed the 5' RACE reads via MiXCR and lists one record per CDR3 protein. The sample gives about 890,000 distinct CDR3 sequences, roughly an eighth of which show up once; roughly 1.5% is in the top ten. In addition, the sample was reused for a study of yellow fever vaccine responses in identical twins.

The sequencing input was PBMCs. These receptors came from a woman between 18 and 29 years old in good health.

This clonotype was observed a few times. This sequence joins TRBV6-5 and TRBJ2-1; 7 bases fit TRBD2. The CDR3 totals 13 residues. V lost 0 bases, J lost 9 bases, and 2 bases stayed unmatched. CDR1 and CDR2 from the germline V gene are MNHEY and SVGAGI. The CDR3 DNA reads TGTGCCAGCAGTTACTCTTCGGGAGGTGAGCAGTTCTTC. Protein sequence: CASSYSSGGEQFF.

The chain combines TRBV27 with TRBJ2-3, with 13 bases aligning to TRBD2. The length of the CDR3 is 17 residues. The V gene end was trimmed by 3 bases and the J gene end by 0 bases; junction bases not matched to a gene: 3. CDR1 MNHEY and CDR2 SMNVEV come from the germline V gene (reference sequence). CDR3 residues: CASSFGTSGVSTDTQYF. The CDR3 DNA reads TGTGCCAGCAGTTTTGGGACTAGCGGGGTTAGCACAGATACGCAGTATTTT.

This clonotype came up a few times. The chain combines TRBV25-1 with TRBJ2-7, with TRBD2 as a possible D gene (6 bases). Trimming shortened V by 3 bases and J by 2 bases, and 14 bases separated the two germline ends. Germline loops: CDR1 MGHDK, CDR2 SYGVNS. This CDR3 has 15 residues. The CDR3 here is CASSEGTGPAYEQYF. The CDR3 DNA follows: TGTGCCAGCAGTGAGGGGACTGGCCCAGCCTACGAGCAGTACTTC.

There are a few counts of this clonotype. The V gene is TRBV27, the J gene TRBJ1-1, with 9 nucleotides matching TRBD1. This CDR3 is built from 17 residues. Germline V gene sequence: CDR1 MNHEY, CDR2 SMNVEV (reference sequence). Germline trimming cut 6 bases from V and 4 bases from J; bases unmatched to any gene: 15. The CDR3 loop reads CASRDRPGQGVGTEAFF. The CDR3 region has the DNA TGTGCCAGCAGGGACCGACCGGGACAGGGAGTGGGCACTGAAGCTTTCTTT.

This clonotype appeared many times. The genes are TRBV12-3 or TRBV12-4 and TRBJ2-7; weak D call: TRBD1 (7 bases). The CDR3 totals 14 residues. V shed 6 bases and J shed 3 bases, with 15 bases lying between them. This chain's CDR3 is CASSLRGASYEQYF. The DNA for the CDR3 is TGTGCCAGCAGCCTCAGGGGGGCTAGCTACGAGCAGTACTTC.

This clonotype was seen a few times. The chain recombines TRBV10-3 with TRBJ2-1, with D possibly matching TRBD1 (5 bases). The germline V gene encodes CDR1 ENHRY and CDR2 SYGVKD. Trimming shortened V by 2 bases and J by 8 bases, and 7 bases separated the two germline ends. CDR3 length: 12 residues. CDR3 sequence reads: CAISEQGDEQFF. The CDR3 nucleotides are TGTGCCATCAGTGAGCAGGGCGATGAGCAGTTCTTC.

This clonotype was detected only a few times. The chain employs TRBV4-1 and TRBJ1-1; D is perhaps TRBD1 (5 bases). The CDR3 totals 16 residues. V gave up 0 bases and J gave up 8 bases, with 19 bases separating them. CDR1 is MGHRA and CDR2 is YSYEKL in the germline V gene. CDR3 sequence: CASSQEAFGSAGEAFF. In DNA form, the CDR3 reads TGCGCCAGCAGCCAAGAAGCCTTCGGGTCTGCAGGGGAAGCTTTCTTT.

This clonotype has just a few counts. This chain uses TRBV7-8 with TRBJ1-5; D is unclear. This CDR3 spans 12 amino acids. CDR1 and CDR2 from the germline V gene are SGHVS and FQNEAQ. The germline V and J ends were trimmed by 1 base and 6 bases, with 4 bases remaining between them. The CDR3 sequence is CASSLVTQPQHF. Written as DNA, the CDR3 is TGTGCCAGCAGCTTAGTTACTCAGCCCCAGCATTTT.